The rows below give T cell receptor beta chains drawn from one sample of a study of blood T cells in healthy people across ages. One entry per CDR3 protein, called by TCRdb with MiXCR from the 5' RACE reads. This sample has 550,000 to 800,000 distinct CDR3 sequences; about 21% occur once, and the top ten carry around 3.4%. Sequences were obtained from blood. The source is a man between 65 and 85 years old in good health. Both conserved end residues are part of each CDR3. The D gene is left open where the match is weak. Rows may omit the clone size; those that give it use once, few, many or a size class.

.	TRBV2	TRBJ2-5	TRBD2	CASRSGSGTQYF	TGTGCCAGCAGGAGCGGGAGCGGGACCCAGTACTTC
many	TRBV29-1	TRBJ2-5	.	CGSGHQETQYF	TGCGGATCGGGGCACCAAGAGACCCAGTACTTC
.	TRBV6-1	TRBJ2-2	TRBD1	CASSWDRLTGELFF	TGTGCCAGCAGTTGGGACAGGCTCACCGGGGAGCTGTTTTTT
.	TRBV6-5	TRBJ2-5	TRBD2	CASASGGTQYF	TGTGCCAGCGCTAGCGGGGGTACCCAGTACTTC
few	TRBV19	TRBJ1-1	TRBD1	CASSGRTGNTEAFF	TGTGCCAGTAGTGGACGGACAGGGAACACTGAAGCTTTCTTT
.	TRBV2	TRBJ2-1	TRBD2	CASRVLAGDEQFF	TGTGCCAGCAGAGTCTTAGCGGGAGATGAGCAGTTCTTC
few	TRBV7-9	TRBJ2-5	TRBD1	CASSLPSGQGETQYF	TGTGCCAGCAGCTTACCTTCAGGACAGGGTGAGACCCAGTACTTC
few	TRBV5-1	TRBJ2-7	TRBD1	CASSVEGTGVYEQYF	TGCGCCAGCAGCGTCGAAGGGACAGGGGTGTACGAGCAGTACTTC
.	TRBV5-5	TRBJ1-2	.	CASSLELGYSYTF	TGTGCCAGCAGCCTGGAACTGGGATATAGCTACACCTTC
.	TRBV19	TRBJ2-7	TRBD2	CASSPTSGTPNF	TGTGCCAGTAGTCCGACTAGCGGGACTCCTAACTTC
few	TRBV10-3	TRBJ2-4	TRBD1	CAISADGTGKNIQYF	TGTGCCATCAGTGCGGATGGGACAGGGAAAAACATTCAGTACTTC
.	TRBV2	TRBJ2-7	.	CASSELEGEEQYF	TGTGCCAGCAGTGAATTAGAGGGCGAGGAGCAGTACTTC
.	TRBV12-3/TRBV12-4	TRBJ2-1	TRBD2	CASSSRAGAYNEQFF	TGTGCCAGCAGTAGCCGAGCGGGAGCCTACAATGAGCAGTTCTTC
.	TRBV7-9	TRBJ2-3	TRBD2	CASSLAKTSGSGTDTQYF	TGTGCCAGCAGCTTAGCCAAGACTAGCGGGAGTGGCACAGATACGCAGTATTTT
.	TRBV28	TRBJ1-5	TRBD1	CASSLWTGGMGNQPQHF	TGTGCCAGCAGTTTATGGACAGGGGGTATGGGCAATCAGCCCCAGCATTTT
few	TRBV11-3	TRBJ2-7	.	CASSLGGESSYEQYF	TGTGCCAGCAGCTTAGGAGGGGAAAGCTCCTACGAGCAGTACTTC
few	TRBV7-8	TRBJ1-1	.	CASSLRQGRVAFF	TGTGCCAGCAGCTTAAGGCAGGGTCGGGTAGCTTTCTTT
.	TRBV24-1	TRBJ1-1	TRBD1	CASSDGTGGGKAFF	TGTGCCTCCAGTGATGGTACAGGGGGCGGTAAGGCTTTCTTT
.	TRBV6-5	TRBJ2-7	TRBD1	CASSRPGQGAGEQYF	TGTGCCAGCAGTCGGCCGGGACAGGGGGCCGGGGAGCAGTACTTC
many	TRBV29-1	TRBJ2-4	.	CSVDLRGTKNIQYF	TGCAGCGTTGACTTACGGGGGACCAAAAACATTCAGTACTTC
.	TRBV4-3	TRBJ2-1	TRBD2	CASSQEGGGLRDEQFF	TGCGCCAGCAGCCAAGAAGGCGGGGGGCTTAGAGATGAGCAGTTCTTC
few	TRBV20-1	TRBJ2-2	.	CSATRTENTGELFF	TGCAGTGCTACCAGGACAGAGAACACCGGGGAGCTGTTTTTT
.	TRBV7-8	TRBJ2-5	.	CASSSMRGGEQETQYF	TGTGCCAGCAGCTCAATGAGGGGCGGGGAGCAAGAGACCCAGTACTTC
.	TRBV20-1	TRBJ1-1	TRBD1	CSASAGGPEAFF	TGCAGTGCTAGTGCAGGGGGCCCTGAAGCTTTCTTT
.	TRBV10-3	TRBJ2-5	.	CAISPTVGETQYF	TGTGCCATCAGCCCAACAGTAGGAGAGACCCAGTACTTC
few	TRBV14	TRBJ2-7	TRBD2	CASSQELGTSGFISYEQYF	TGTGCCAGCAGCCAAGAGCTTGGGACTAGCGGTTTTATCTCCTACGAGCAGTACTTC
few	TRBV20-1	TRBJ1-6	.	CSAPDSSYNSPLLF	TGCAGTGCCCCGGACAGCTCCTATAATTCACCCCTCCTCTTT
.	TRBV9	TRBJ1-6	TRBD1	CASSVVRGIEDSPLHF	TGTGCCAGCAGCGTAGTCAGGGGGATAGAGGATTCACCCCTCCACTTT
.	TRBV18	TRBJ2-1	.	CASSPLVGGQFF	TGTGCCAGCTCACCATTAGTCGGAGGTCAGTTCTTC
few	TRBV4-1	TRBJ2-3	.	CASSQDAGPKGTDTQYF	TGCGCCAGCAGCCAAGACGCGGGACCAAAGGGTACAGATACGCAGTATTTT
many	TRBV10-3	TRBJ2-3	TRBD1	CAISDRDRDSTDTQYF	TGTGCCATCAGTGACCGGGACAGGGATAGCACAGATACGCAGTATTTT
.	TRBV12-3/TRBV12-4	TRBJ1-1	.	CASRQGGATEAFF	TGTGCCAGTAGGCAAGGGGGGGCCACTGAAGCTTTCTTT
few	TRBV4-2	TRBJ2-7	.	CASSQVLAHYEQYF	TGTGCCAGCAGCCAAGTGCTAGCGCACTACGAGCAGTACTTC
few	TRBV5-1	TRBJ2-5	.	CASSLTTDGGETQYF	TGCGCCAGCAGCTTGACGACGGACGGAGGGGAGACCCAGTACTTC
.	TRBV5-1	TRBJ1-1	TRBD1	CASSWGQGRTEAFF	TGCGCCAGCAGCTGGGGACAGGGTCGAACTGAAGCTTTCTTT
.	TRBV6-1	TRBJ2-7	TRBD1	CASKFSRAGGSYEQYF	TGTGCCAGCAAATTCAGCCGAGCAGGGGGCTCCTACGAGCAGTACTTC
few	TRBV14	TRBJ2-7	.	CASSPGFPSSYEQYF	TGTGCCAGCAGCCCGGGATTCCCATCGTCCTACGAGCAGTACTTC
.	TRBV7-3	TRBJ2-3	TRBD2	CASSDGLGADTQYF	TGTGCCAGCAGCGACGGACTAGGCGCAGATACGCAGTATTTT
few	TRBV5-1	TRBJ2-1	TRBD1	CASSWTGLSRNEQFF	TGCGCCAGCAGCTGGACAGGGTTATCGAGGAATGAACAGTTCTTC
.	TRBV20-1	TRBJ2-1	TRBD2	CSAGLGDEQFF	TGCAGTGCTGGACTAGGGGATGAGCAGTTCTTC
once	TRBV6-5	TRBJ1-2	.	CASSYLGQDGYTF	TGTGCCAGCAGTTACTTGGGCCAGGATGGCTACACCTTC
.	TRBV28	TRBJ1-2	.	CASSLRLANYGYTF	TGTGCCAGCAGTTTAAGGTTAGCAAACTATGGCTACACCTTC
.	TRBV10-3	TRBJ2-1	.	CAIQMGVVGESEQFF	TGTGCCATCCAAATGGGGGTAGTGGGAGAGAGCGAGCAGTTCTTC